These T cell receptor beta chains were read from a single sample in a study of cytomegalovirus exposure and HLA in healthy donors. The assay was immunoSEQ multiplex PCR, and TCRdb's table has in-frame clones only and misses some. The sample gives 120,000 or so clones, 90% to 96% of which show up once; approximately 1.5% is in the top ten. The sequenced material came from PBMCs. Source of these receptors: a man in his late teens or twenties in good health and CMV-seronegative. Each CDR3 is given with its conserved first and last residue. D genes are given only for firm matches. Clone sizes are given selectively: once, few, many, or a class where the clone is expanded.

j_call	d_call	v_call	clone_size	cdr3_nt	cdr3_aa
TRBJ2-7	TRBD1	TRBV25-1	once	TGTGCCAGCAGCCCACAGGGGGGCCTTTCCGAGCAGTACTTC	CASSPQGGLSEQYF
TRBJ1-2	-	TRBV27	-	TGTGCCAGCAGTTATTCAGTAAACTATGGCTACACCTTC	CASSYSVNYGYTF
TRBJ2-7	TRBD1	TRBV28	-	TGTGCCAGCAGTTTAGGCCGGGACAGCCTCTACGAGCAGTACTTC	CASSLGRDSLYEQYF
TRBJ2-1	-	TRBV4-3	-	TGCGCCAGCAGCCAAGGGCGGGAATCGTACAATGAGCAGTTCTTC	CASSQGRESYNEQFF
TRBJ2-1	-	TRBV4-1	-	TGCGCCAGCAGCCAAGTACCTGGGAGCTCCTACAATGAGCAGTTCTTC	CASSQVPGSSYNEQFF
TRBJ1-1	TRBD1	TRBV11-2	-	TGTGCCAGCAGCTTTCAGGGACAGGGGGAAGCTTTCTTT	CASSFQGQGEAFF
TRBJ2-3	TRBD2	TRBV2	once	TGTGCCACCCCCCGACTAGCGGGAGAGACCACAGATACGCAGTATTTT	CATPRLAGETTDTQYF
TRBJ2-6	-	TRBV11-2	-	TGTGCCAGCAGCTTGAGGGACTCTGGGGCCAACGTCCTGACTTTC	CASSLRDSGANVLTF
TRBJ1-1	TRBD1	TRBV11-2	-	TGTGCCAGCAGCTTTACAGGGGGCGAAACTGAAGCTTTCTTT	CASSFTGGETEAFF
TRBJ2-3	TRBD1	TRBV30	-	TGTGCCTGGAGTGCCGGACAGGGCGCAGATACGCAGTATTTT	CAWSAGQGADTQYF
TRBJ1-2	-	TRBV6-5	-	TGTGCCAGCAGTGTCAGGGGCAACTATGGCTACACCTTC	CASSVRGNYGYTF
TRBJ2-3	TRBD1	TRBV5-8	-	TGTGCCAGCAGCCCGGGACAGGGGGAGGCAGATACGCAGTATTTT	CASSPGQGEADTQYF
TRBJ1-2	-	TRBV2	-	TGTGCCAGCAGGACCACCTTAAGGGGATATGGCTACACCTTC	CASRTTLRGYGYTF
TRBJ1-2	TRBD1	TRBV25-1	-	TGTGCCAGCAGTGCCTTAAGGACAGGGAGTAACTATGGCTACACCTTC	CASSALRTGSNYGYTF
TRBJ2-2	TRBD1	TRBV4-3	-	TGCGCCAGCAGCCAGACTATGGGACAGGTCTTCACCGGGGAGCTGTTTTTT	CASSQTMGQVFTGELFF
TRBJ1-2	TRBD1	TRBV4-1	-	TGCGCCAGCAGCCCCGGGACAGGACCTTTCGGCTACACCTTC	CASSPGTGPFGYTF
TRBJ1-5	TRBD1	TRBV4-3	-	TGCGCCAGCAGCCTCCGGACAGGGGGCCAGCCCCAGCATTTT	CASSLRTGGQPQHF
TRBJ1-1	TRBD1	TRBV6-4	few	TGTGCCAGCCGCCGGACAGGGGGCACTGAAGCTTTCTTT	CASRRTGGTEAFF
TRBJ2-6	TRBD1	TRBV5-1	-	TGCGCCAGCAGCTACTCCGGGACAGGGTTACCTTTGGCTGGGGCCAACGTCCTGACTTTC	CASSYSGTGLPLAGANVLTF
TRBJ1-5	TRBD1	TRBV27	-	TGTGCCAGCAGGAAGAAGGGGGCAGTGCAGCCCCAGCATTTT	CASRKKGAVQPQHF
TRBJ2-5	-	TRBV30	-	TGTGCCTGGAGTGTACGGTTGGGGGGCAGGGGGGAGACCCAGTACTTC	CAWSVRLGGRGETQYF
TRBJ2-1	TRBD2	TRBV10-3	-	TGTGCCATCAGTGGACATAGCGTGGGCCTAGCGGGAGTCGATGAGCAGTTCTTC	CAISGHSVGLAGVDEQFF
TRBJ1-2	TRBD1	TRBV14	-	TGTGCCAGCAGCCAAGAGGGACAGCGCTATGGCTACACCTTC	CASSQEGQRYGYTF
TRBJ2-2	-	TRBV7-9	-	TGTGCCAGCAGCCACAGGGAAGGGAACACCGGGGAGCTGTTTTTT	CASSHREGNTGELFF
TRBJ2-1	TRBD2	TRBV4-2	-	TGTGCCAGCAGCCAAGCTAGCGGGAGAGGCAATGAGCAGTTCTTC	CASSQASGRGNEQFF
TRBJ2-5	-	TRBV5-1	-	TGCGCCAGCAGCTGGCAGGATTTGGGGACCCAGTACTTC	CASSWQDLGTQYF
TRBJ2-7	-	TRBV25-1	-	TGTGCCAGCAGTGTGGACAGGGAGGGCTACGAGCAGTACTTC	CASSVDREGYEQYF
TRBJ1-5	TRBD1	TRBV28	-	TGTGCCAGCAGTTTTGGGACAGGGGGCAATCAGCCCCAGCATTTT	CASSFGTGGNQPQHF
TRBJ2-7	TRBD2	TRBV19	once	TGTGCCAGTAGTCTACGACTAGCGGGAGGGCCTTCGAGCTCCTACGAGCAGTACTTC	CASSLRLAGGPSSSYEQYF
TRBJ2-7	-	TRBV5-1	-	TGCGCCAGCAGCTTGGTTTCTGTAACCTACGAGCAGTACTTC	CASSLVSVTYEQYF
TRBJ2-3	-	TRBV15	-	TGTGCCACCAGCACGACAGGTAGCACAGATACGCAGTATTTT	CATSTTGSTDTQYF
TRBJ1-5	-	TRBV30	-	TGTGCCTGGAGTGGCGACAGGTCTCAGCCCCAGCATTTT	CAWSGDRSQPQHF
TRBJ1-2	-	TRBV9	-	TGTGCCAGCAGCGTAGCCGGGGGTGCGGACTATGGCTACACCTTC	CASSVAGGADYGYTF
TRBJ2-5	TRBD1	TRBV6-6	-	TGTGCCAGCAGTGGATTAGACAGGGGATTGGGGGAGACCCAGTACTTC	CASSGLDRGLGETQYF
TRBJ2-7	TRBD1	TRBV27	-	TGTGCCAGCAGTCCAAGGACAGGGGGGTACTACGAGCAGTACTTC	CASSPRTGGYYEQYF
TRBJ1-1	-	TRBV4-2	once	TGTGCCAGCAGCCCCTTGGGAGTTGAAGCTTTCTTT	CASSPLGVEAFF
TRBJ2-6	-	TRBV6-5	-	TGTGCCAGCGGCCCCTCTGGGGCCAACGTCCTGACTTTC	CASGPSGANVLTF
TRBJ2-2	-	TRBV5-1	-	TGCGCCAGCAGCTTGGGAGGCGGGCACCACACCGGGGAGCTGTTTTTT	CASSLGGGHHTGELFF
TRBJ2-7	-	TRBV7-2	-	TGTGCCAGCAGCTTCGACAGGACACAAACGTACTTC	CASSFDRTQTYF
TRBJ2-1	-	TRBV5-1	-	TGCGCCAGCAGCTTGTTTAGCGGATTCGACAATGAGCAGTTCTTC	CASSLFSGFDNEQFF
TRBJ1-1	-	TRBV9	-	TGTGCCAGCAGCGTAGGGGGGGAAACTGAAGCTTTCTTT	CASSVGGETEAFF
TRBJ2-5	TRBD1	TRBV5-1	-	TGCGCCAGCAGCTTGGCCCTAGGAACAGGGGGGCAAGAGACCCAGTACTTC	CASSLALGTGGQETQYF
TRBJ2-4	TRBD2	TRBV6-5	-	TGTGCCAGCAGACAAGGACTAGCGGGGCACATTCAGTACTTC	CASRQGLAGHIQYF
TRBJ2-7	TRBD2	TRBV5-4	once	TGTGCCAGCAGCCACGGGACTAGCTCCCGCTACGAGCAGTACTTC	CASSHGTSSRYEQYF
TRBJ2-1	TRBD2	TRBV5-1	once	TGCGCCAGCAGCTTGGCCCCGGGAGGGGCCTCCTACAATGAGCAGTTCTTC	CASSLAPGGASYNEQFF
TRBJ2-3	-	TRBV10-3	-	TGTGCCATCGCGCCTAGCGCAATGAGCACAGATACGCAGTATTTT	CAIAPSAMSTDTQYF
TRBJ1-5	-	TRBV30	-	TGTGCCTGGAGTGTCGGGATCGTAAATCAGCCCCAGCATTTT	CAWSVGIVNQPQHF
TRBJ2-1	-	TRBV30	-	TGTGCCTGGAGCCAGGGGCGCAATGAGCAGTTCTTC	CAWSQGRNEQFF
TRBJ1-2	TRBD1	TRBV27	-	TGTGCCAGCAGTCCCCAGGGACAGAGCGATGGCTACACCTTC	CASSPQGQSDGYTF
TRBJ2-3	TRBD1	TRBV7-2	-	TGTGCCAGCAGCCCGCCGCCGGGACAGGTGCCTGAGGATACGCAGTATTTT	CASSPPPGQVPEDTQYF
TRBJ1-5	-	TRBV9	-	TGTGCCAGCAGCCCGGGGGGAGGATACAATCAGCCCCAGCATTTT	CASSPGGGYNQPQHF